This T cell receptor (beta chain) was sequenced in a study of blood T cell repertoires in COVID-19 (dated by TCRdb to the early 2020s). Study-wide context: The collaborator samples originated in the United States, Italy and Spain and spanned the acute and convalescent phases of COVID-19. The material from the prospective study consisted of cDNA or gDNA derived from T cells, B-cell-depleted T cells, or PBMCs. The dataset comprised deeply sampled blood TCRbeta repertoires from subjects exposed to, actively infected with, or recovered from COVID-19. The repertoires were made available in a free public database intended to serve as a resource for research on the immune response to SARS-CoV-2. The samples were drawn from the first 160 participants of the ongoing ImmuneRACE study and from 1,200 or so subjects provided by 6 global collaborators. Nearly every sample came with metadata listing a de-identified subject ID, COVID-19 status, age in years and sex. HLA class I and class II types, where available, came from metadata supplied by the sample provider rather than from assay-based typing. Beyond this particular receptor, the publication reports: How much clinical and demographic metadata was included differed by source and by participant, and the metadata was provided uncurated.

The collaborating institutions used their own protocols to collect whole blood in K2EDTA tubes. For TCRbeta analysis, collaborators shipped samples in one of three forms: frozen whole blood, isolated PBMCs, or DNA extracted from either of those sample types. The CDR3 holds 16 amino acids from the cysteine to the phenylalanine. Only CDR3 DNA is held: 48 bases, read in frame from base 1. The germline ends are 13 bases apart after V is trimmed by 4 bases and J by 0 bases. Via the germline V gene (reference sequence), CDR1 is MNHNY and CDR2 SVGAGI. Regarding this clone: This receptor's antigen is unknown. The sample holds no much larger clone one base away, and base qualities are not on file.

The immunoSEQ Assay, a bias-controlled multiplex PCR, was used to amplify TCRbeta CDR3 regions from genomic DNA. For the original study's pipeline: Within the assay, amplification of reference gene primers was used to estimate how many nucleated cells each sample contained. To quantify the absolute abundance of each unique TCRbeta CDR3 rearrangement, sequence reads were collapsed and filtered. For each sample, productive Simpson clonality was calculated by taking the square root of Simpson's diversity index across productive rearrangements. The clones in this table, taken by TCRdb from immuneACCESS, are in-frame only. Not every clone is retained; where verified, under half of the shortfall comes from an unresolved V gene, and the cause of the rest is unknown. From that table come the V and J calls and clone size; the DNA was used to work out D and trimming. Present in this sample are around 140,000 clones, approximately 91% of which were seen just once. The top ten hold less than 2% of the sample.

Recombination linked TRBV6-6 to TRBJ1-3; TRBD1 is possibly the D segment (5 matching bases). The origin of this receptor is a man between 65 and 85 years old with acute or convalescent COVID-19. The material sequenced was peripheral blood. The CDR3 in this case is CASSFSAGPSGNTIYF. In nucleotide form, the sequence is TGTGCCAGCAGTTTCTCGGCAGGGCCCTCTGGAAACACCATATATTTT.